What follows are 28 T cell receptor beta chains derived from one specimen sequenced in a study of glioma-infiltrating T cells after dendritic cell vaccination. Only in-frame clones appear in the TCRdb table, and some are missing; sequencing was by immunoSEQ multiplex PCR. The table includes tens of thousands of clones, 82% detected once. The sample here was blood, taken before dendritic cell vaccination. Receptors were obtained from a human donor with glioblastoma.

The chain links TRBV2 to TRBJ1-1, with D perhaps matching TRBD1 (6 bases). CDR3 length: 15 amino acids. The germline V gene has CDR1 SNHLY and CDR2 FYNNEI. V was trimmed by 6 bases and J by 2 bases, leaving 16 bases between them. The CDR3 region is CASSENRDTNTEAFF. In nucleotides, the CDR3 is TGTGCCAGCAGCGAGAACAGGGATACAAACACTGAAGCTTTCTTT.

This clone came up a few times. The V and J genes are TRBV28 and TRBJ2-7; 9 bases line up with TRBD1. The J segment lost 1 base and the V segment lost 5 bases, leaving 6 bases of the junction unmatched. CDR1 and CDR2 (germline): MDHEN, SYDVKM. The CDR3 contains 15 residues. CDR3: CASSASGTGSYEQYF. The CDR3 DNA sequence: TGTGCCAGCAGTGCATCCGGGACAGGGTCCTACGAGCAGTACTTC. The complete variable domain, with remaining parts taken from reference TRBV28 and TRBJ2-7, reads DVKVTQSSRYLVKRTGEKVFLECVQDMDHENMFWYRQDPGLGLRLIYFSYDVKMKEKGDIPEGYSVSREKKERFSLILESASTNQTSMYLCASSASGTGSYEQYFGPGTRLTVT.

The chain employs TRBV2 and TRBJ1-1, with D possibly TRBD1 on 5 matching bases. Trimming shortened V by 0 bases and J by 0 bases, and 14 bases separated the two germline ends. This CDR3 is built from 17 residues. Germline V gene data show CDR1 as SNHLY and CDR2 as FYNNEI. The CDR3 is CASSEALNRQLNTEAFF. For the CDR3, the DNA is TGTGCCAGCAGTGAAGCGCTTAATAGACAGCTGAACACTGAAGCTTTCTTT.

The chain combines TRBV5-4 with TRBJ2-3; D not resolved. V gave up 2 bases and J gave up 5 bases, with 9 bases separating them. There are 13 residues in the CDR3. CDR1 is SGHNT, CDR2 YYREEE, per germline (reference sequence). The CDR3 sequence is CASSFSPRDTQYF. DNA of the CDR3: TGTGCCAGCAGCTTTTCTCCCCGAGATACGCAGTATTTT.

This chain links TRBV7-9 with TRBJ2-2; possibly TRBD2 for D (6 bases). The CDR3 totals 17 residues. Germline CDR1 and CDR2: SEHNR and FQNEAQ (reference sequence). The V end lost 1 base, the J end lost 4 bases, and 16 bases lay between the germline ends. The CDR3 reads CASSLGRLGGITGELFF. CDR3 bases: TGTGCCAGCAGCTTAGGGCGCCTCGGGGGTATCACCGGGGAGCTGTTTTTT.

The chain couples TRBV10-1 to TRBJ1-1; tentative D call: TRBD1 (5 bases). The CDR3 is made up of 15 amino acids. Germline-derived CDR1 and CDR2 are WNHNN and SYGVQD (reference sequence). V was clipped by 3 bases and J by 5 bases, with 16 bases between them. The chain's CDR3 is CASSEFSAGLTEAFF. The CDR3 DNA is TGCGCCAGCAGTGAATTCTCGGCAGGGTTGACTGAAGCTTTCTTT.

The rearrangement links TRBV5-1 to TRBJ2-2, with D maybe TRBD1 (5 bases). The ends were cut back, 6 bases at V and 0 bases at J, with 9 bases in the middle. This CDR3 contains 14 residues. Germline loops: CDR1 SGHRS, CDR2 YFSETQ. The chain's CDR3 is CASKTRANTGELFF. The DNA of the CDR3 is TGCGCCAGCAAAACCAGGGCGAACACCGGGGAGCTGTTTTTT.

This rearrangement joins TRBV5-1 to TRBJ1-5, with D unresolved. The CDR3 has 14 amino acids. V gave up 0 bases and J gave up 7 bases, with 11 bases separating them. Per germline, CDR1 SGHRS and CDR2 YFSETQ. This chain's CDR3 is CASSLDPREQPQHF. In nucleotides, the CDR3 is TGCGCCAGCAGCTTGGACCCCCGGGAACAGCCCCAGCATTTT.

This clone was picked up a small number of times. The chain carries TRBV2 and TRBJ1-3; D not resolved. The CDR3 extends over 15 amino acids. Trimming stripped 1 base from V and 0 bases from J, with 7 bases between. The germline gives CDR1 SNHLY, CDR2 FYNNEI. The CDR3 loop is CASSEGANSGNTIYF. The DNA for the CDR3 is TGTGCCAGCAGTGAAGGGGCCAACTCTGGAAACACCATATATTTT.

CDR3 amino acids: CASSRRTGAYEQYF. The CDR3 region has the DNA TGCGCCAGCAGCCGCCGGACAGGGGCCTACGAGCAGTACTTC. V gene TRBV5-1 combines with J gene TRBJ2-7; 9 nucleotides agree with TRBD1. The CDR3 has 14 residues. Per the germline V gene, CDR1 is SGHRS and CDR2 is YFSETQ. V was pared by 4 bases and J by 2 bases, with 4 bases of the junction left unmatched.

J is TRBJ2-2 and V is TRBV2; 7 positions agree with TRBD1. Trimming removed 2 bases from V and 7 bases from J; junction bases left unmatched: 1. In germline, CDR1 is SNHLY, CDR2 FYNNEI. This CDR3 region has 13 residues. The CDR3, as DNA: TGTGCCAGCAGTGAAAGACAGGGCGGGGAGCTGTTTTTT. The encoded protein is CASSERQGGELFF.

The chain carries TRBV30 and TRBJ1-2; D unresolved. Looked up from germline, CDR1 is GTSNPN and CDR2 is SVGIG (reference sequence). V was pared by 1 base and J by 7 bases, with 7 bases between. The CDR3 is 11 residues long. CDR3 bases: TGTGCCTGGAGTGCTGGAGGTGGCTACACCTTC. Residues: CAWSAGGGYTF.

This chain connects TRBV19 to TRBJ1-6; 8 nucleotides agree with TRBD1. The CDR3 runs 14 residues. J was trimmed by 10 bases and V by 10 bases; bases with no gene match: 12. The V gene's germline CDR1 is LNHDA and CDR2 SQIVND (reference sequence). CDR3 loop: CATRTGGKYSPLHF. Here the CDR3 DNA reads TGTGCCACCCGCACAGGGGGAAAATACTCACCCCTCCACTTT.

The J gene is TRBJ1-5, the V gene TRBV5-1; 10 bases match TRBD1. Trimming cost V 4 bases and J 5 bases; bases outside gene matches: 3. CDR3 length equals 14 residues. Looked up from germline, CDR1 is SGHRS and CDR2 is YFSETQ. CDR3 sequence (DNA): TGCGCCAGCAGCCGCGGGACAGGGGATCAGCCCCAGCATTTT. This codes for CASSRGTGDQPQHF.

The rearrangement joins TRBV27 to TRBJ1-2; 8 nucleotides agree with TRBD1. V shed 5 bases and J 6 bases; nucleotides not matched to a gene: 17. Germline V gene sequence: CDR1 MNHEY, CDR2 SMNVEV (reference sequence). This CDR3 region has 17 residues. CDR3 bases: TGTGCCAGCAGTCGTGGGGCCCAGGGGGCGAGTTTAGATGGCTACACCTTC. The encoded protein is CASSRGAQGASLDGYTF.

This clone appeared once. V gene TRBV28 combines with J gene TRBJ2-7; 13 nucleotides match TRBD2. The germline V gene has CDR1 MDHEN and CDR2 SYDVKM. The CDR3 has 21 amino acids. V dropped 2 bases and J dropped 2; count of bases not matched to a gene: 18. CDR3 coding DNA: TGTGCCAGCAGTTTACCCCAATACCGACTAGCGGGGGGCGGGAGCCCCTACGAGCAGTACTTC. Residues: CASSLPQYRLAGGGSPYEQYF.

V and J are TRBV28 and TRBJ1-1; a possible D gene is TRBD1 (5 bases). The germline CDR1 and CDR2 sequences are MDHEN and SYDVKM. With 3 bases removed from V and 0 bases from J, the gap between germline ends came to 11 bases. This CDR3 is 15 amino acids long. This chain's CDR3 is CASSFYSTVNTEAFF. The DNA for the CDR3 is TGTGCCAGCAGTTTTTACTCGACAGTGAACACTGAAGCTTTCTTT.

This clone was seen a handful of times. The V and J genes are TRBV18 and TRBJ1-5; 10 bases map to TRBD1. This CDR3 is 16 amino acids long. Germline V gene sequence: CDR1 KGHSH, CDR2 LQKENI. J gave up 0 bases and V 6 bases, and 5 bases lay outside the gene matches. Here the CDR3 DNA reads TGTGCCAGCTCGCAGGGGACAGGGGTTAGCAATCAGCCCCAGCATTTT. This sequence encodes CASSQGTGVSNQPQHF.

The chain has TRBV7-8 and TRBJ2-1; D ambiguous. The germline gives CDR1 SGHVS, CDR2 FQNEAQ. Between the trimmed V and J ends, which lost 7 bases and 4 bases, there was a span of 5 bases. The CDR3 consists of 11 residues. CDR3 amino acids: CASILYNEQFF. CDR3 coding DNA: TGTGCCAGCATCCTTTACAATGAGCAGTTCTTC.

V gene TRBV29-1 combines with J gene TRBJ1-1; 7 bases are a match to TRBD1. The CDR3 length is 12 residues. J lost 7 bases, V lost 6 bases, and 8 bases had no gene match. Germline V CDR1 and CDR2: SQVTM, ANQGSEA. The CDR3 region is CSVGQVRGEAFF. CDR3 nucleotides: TGCAGCGTAGGACAGGTTCGGGGTGAAGCTTTCTTT.

In nucleotides, the CDR3 is TGTGCCAGCAGCCCCACCAGGGACAGGGTGGACACTGAAGCTTTCTTT. This gives the protein CASSPTRDRVDTEAFF. V is TRBV9 and J is TRBJ1-1; 9 positions agree with TRBD1. The ends lost 4 bases at V and 3 bases at J; junction bases unmatched: 10. Looked up from germline, CDR1 is SGDLS and CDR2 is YYNGEE. This CDR3 has 16 amino acids.

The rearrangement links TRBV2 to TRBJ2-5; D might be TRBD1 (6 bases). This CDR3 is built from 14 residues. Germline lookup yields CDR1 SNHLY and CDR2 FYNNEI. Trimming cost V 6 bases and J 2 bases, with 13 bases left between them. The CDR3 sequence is CASSSRGVQETQYF. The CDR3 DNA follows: TGTGCCAGCAGCTCCAGGGGTGTACAAGAGACCCAGTACTTC.

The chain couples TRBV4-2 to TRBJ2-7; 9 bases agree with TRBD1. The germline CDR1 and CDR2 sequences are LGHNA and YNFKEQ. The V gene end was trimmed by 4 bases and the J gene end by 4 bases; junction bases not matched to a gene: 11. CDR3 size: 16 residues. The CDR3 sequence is CASSREPGQGGYEQYF. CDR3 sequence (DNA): TGTGCCAGCAGCCGAGAACCGGGACAGGGAGGTTACGAGCAGTACTTC.

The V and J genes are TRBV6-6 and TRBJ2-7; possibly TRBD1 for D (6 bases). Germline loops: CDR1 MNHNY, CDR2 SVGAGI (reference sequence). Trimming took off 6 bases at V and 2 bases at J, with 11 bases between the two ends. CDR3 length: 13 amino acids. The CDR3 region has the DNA TGTGCCAGCAGCCAGGACAGCCCCTACGAGCAGTACTTC. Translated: CASSQDSPYEQYF.

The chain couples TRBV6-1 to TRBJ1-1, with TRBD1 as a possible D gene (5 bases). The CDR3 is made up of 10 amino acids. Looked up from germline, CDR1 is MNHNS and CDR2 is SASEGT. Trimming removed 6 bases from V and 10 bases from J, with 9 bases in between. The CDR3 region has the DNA TGTGCCAGCAGCGGGGGTAGAGCTTTCTTT. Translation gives CASSGGRAFF.

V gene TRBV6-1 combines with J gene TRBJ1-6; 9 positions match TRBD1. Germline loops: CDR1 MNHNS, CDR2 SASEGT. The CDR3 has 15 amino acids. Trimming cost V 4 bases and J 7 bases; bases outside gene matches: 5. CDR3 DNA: TGTGCCAGCAGTGTGGGACAGGGCGTAAATTCACCCCTCCACTTT. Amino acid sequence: CASSVGQGVNSPLHF.

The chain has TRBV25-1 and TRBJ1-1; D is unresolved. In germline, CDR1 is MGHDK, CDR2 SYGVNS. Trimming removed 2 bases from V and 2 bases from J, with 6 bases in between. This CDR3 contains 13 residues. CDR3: CASSENSNTEAFF. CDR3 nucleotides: TGTGCCAGCAGTGAAAACAGCAACACTGAAGCTTTCTTT.

The CDR3 is CASSRTVGGSYEQYF. The DNA for the CDR3 is TGCGCCAGCAGCCGGACCGTAGGGGGTTCCTACGAGCAGTACTTC. This chain uses TRBV4-1 with TRBJ2-5, with a tentative D call TRBD1 (6 bases). The end of the DNA fits TRBJ2-7 better, so the J call may be wrong. This CDR3 region has 15 residues. From germline, CDR1 is MGHRA and CDR2 YSYEKL.